These T cell receptor beta chains were read from a single sample in a study of tumor and adjacent non-tumor tissue in lung cancer. A single record per CDR3 protein comes from TCRdb applying MiXCR to the multiplex PCR reads. The profile shows 100,000 to 150,000 distinct CDR3 sequences, about 66% of them singletons. Sequences were obtained from lung tumor tissue. These receptors originate from a young man with non-small cell lung cancer. The CDR3 runs from the conserved cysteine through the conserved F or W. A D gene is named only where the DNA matches it firmly. Some rows mark clone size as missing; the rest say once, few, many or name a class of expanded clone.

D gene: TRBD2
CDR3 length: 14
clone size: once
V gene: TRBV11-2
J gene: TRBJ2-7
CDR3 protein: CANSPGLAGAGQYF
CDR3 DNA: TGTGCCAACAGCCCCGGACTAGCGGGAGCCGGGCAGTACTTC

D gene: TRBD2
CDR3 length: 15
clone size: NA
V gene: TRBV6-5
J gene: TRBJ2-7
CDR3 protein: CASSRTSGVTYEQYF
CDR3 DNA: TGTGCCAGCAGTCGGACTAGCGGGGTTACCTACGAGCAATACTTC

D gene: NA
CDR3 length: 13
clone size: many
V gene: TRBV4-2
J gene: TRBJ2-1
CDR3 protein: CASSQVIVNEQFF
CDR3 DNA: TGTGCCAGCAGCCAAGTTATAGTCAATGAGCAGTTCTTC

D gene: NA
CDR3 length: 12
clone size: NA
V gene: TRBV29-1
J gene: TRBJ2-7
CDR3 protein: CSFRLRSYKQYF
CDR3 DNA: TGCAGCTTCAGACTGCGCTCCTACAAGCAGTACTTC

D gene: TRBD1
CDR3 length: 14
clone size: many
V gene: TRBV4-2
J gene: TRBJ1-5
CDR3 protein: CASSRATGDQPQHF
CDR3 DNA: TGTGCCAGCAGCCGAGCCACAGGGGATCAGCCCCAGCATTTT

D gene: NA
CDR3 length: 15
clone size: NA
V gene: TRBV9
J gene: TRBJ1-1
CDR3 protein: CASSGGGEANTEAFF
CDR3 DNA: TGTGCCAGCAGCGGAGGAGGGGAGGCGAACACTGAAGCTTTCTTT

D gene: TRBD2
CDR3 length: 15
clone size: NA
V gene: TRBV6-5
J gene: TRBJ2-4
CDR3 protein: CASSYGTAGGGIHYF
CDR3 DNA: TGTGCCAGCAGTTATGGGACAGCGGGAGGGGGCATTCATTACTTC

D gene: NA
CDR3 length: 13
clone size: few
V gene: TRBV11-2
J gene: TRBJ2-2
CDR3 protein: CASRQASTGELFF
CDR3 DNA: TGTGCCAGCCGACAGGCGAGCACCGGGGAGCTGTTTTTT

D gene: NA
CDR3 length: 14
clone size: NA
V gene: TRBV12-3/TRBV12-4
J gene: TRBJ2-3
CDR3 protein: CARSTTTSTDTQYF
CDR3 DNA: TGTGCCAGAAGTACGACTACTTCTACAGATACGCAGTATTTT

D gene: NA
CDR3 length: 13
clone size: NA
V gene: TRBV6-5
J gene: TRBJ2-7
CDR3 protein: CASGPPKPYELHF
CDR3 DNA: TGTGCCAGCGGGCCGCCCAAGCCCTACGAGCTGCACTTC

D gene: NA
CDR3 length: 15
clone size: many
V gene: TRBV6-2/TRBV6-3
J gene: TRBJ2-6
CDR3 protein: CASSYGHSGANVLTF
CDR3 DNA: TGTGCCAGCAGTTACGGACATTCCGGGGCCAACGTCCTGACTTTC

D gene: NA
CDR3 length: 15
clone size: NA
V gene: TRBV6-1
J gene: TRBJ2-2
CDR3 protein: CTSSYGLANTGELFF
CDR3 DNA: TGTACCAGCAGTTATGGACTTGCGAACACCGGGGAGCTGTTTTTT

D gene: NA
CDR3 length: 15
clone size: NA
V gene: TRBV11-3
J gene: TRBJ2-1
CDR3 protein: CAGSFEVGTYNEQFF
CDR3 DNA: TGTGCCGGCAGCTTCGAGGTCGGGACCTATAATGAGCAGTTCTTT

D gene: NA
CDR3 length: 13
clone size: few
V gene: TRBV5-1
J gene: TRBJ1-1
CDR3 protein: CASSLAGGAEAFF
CDR3 DNA: TGCGCCAGCAGCTTGGCCGGAGGGGCTGAGGCTTTCTTT

D gene: TRBD1
CDR3 length: 16
clone size: NA
V gene: TRBV14
J gene: TRBJ2-2
CDR3 protein: CASSQSGQGAFGELFF
CDR3 DNA: TGTGCCAGCAGCCAATCCGGACAGGGGGCCTTCGGGGAGCTGTTTTTT

D gene: NA
CDR3 length: 14
clone size: NA
V gene: TRBV29-1
J gene: TRBJ2-2
CDR3 protein: CSVEPPGTTGGLFF
CDR3 DNA: TGCAGCGTTGAACCACCTGGGACCACCGGGGGTCTGTTTTTT

D gene: NA
CDR3 length: 18
clone size: NA
V gene: TRBV7-8
J gene: TRBJ2-1
CDR3 protein: CASSPEGRGRSSYNEQFF
CDR3 DNA: TGTGCCAGCAGCCCAGAGGGCCGGGGGCGGAGCTCCTACAATGAGCAGTTCTTC

D gene: NA
CDR3 length: 13
clone size: NA
V gene: TRBV28
J gene: TRBJ2-7
CDR3 protein: CASILGGSYEQYF
CDR3 DNA: TGTGCCAGCATTCTAGGGGGATCCTACGAGCAGTACTTC

D gene: NA
CDR3 length: 15
clone size: few
V gene: TRBV20-1
J gene: TRBJ2-3
CDR3 protein: CSASPQGSRTDTQYF
CDR3 DNA: TGCAGTGCTAGCCCACAGGGTTCCAGGACAGATACGCAATATTTT

D gene: NA
CDR3 length: 10
clone size: many
V gene: TRBV29-1
J gene: TRBJ2-1
CDR3 protein: CSVGHNEQFF
CDR3 DNA: TGCAGCGTTGGCCACAATGAGCAGTTCTTC

D gene: NA
CDR3 length: 12
clone size: NA
V gene: TRBV20-1
J gene: TRBJ2-5
CDR3 protein: CSASDKQKTPYF
CDR3 DNA: TGCAGTGCCTCGGACAAACAAAAGACCCCGTACTTC

D gene: NA
CDR3 length: 17
clone size: NA
V gene: TRBV4-3
J gene: TRBJ2-2
CDR3 protein: CASSQDTRTWNTGELVF
CDR3 DNA: TGCGCCAGCAGCCAAGACACCCGAACTTGGAATACCGGGGAGCTGGTTTTT

D gene: NA
CDR3 length: 15
clone size: few
V gene: TRBV4-2
J gene: TRBJ1-1
CDR3 protein: CASSQDLEGNTEAFF
CDR3 DNA: TGTGCCAGCAGCCAAGATCTGGAGGGGAACACTGAAGCTTTCTTT

D gene: TRBD1
CDR3 length: 13
clone size: large
V gene: TRBV20-1
J gene: TRBJ2-1
CDR3 protein: CSATTGWVDEQFF
CDR3 DNA: TGCAGTGCGACGACAGGGTGGGTCGATGAGCAGTTCTTC

D gene: TRBD2
CDR3 length: 14
clone size: NA
V gene: TRBV4-1
J gene: TRBJ2-7
CDR3 protein: CASSQEWGGYEQYF
CDR3 DNA: TGCGCCAGCAGCCAAGAGTGGGGGGGATACGAGCAGTACTTC

D gene: NA
CDR3 length: 13
clone size: medium-sized
V gene: TRBV12-3/TRBV12-4
J gene: TRBJ2-5
CDR3 protein: CASSSWDQETQYF
CDR3 DNA: TGTGCCAGCAGTTCGTGGGACCAAGAGACCCAGTACTTC

D gene: NA
CDR3 length: 18
clone size: once
V gene: TRBV20-1
J gene: TRBJ2-1
CDR3 protein: CSAPRGGGVGGDYNEQFF
CDR3 DNA: TGCAGTGCCCCGAGGGGCGGGGGAGTAGGGGGGGATTACAATGAGCAGTTCTTC

D gene: TRBD2
CDR3 length: 14
clone size: many
V gene: TRBV20-1
J gene: TRBJ2-5
CDR3 protein: CSASWGGYYQTQYF
CDR3 DNA: TGCAGTGCTAGCTGGGGAGGGTATTATCAGACCCAGTACTTC

D gene: TRBD2
CDR3 length: 14
clone size: NA
V gene: TRBV20-1
J gene: TRBJ2-1
CDR3 protein: CSARGAGGYNEQFF
CDR3 DNA: TGCAGTGCTAGGGGTGCCGGGGGGTACAATGAGCAGTTCTTC

D gene: NA
CDR3 length: 13
clone size: many
V gene: TRBV6-2/TRBV6-3
J gene: TRBJ1-1
CDR3 protein: CASTGYPLTEAFF
CDR3 DNA: TGTGCCAGCACCGGTTACCCCCTAACTGAAGCTTTCTTT

D gene: TRBD1
CDR3 length: 15
clone size: NA
V gene: TRBV6-6
J gene: TRBJ1-4
CDR3 protein: CTSTPNRGVNKKLFF
CDR3 DNA: TGTACCAGCACTCCGAACAGGGGTGTTAATAAAAAACTGTTTTTT

D gene: TRBD1
CDR3 length: 14
clone size: many
V gene: TRBV20-1
J gene: TRBJ1-1
CDR3 protein: CSASPRTGNTEAFF
CDR3 DNA: TGCAGTGCCTCACCTAGGACAGGGAACACTGAAGCTTTCTTT

D gene: NA
CDR3 length: 15
clone size: many
V gene: TRBV10-2
J gene: TRBJ2-2
CDR3 protein: CASSERETLSGELFF
CDR3 DNA: TGCGCCAGCAGTGAGCGGGAGACATTGTCCGGGGAGCTGTTTTTT

D gene: NA
CDR3 length: 16
clone size: once
V gene: TRBV11-2
J gene: TRBJ2-2
CDR3 protein: CASDPETGLNTGELFF
CDR3 DNA: TGTGCCAGCGACCCCGAGACAGGACTAAACACCGGGGAGCTGTTTTTT

D gene: NA
CDR3 length: 13
clone size: NA
V gene: TRBV7-8
J gene: TRBJ1-2
CDR3 protein: CASSLYPRGGYTF
CDR3 DNA: TGTGCCAGCAGCTTATACCCTCGGGGAGGCTACACCTTC

D gene: TRBD1
CDR3 length: 14
clone size: once
V gene: TRBV29-1
J gene: TRBJ2-5
CDR3 protein: CSVKRDRGQETQYF
CDR3 DNA: TGCAGTGTCAAGCGGGACAGGGGTCAGGAGACCCAGTACTTC

D gene: NA
CDR3 length: 14
clone size: NA
V gene: TRBV30
J gene: TRBJ1-5
CDR3 protein: CAWSLNGRIQPQHF
CDR3 DNA: TGTGCCTGGAGTTTAAACGGGAGGATTCAGCCCCAGCATTTT

D gene: NA
CDR3 length: 13
clone size: NA
V gene: TRBV7-8
J gene: TRBJ2-7
CDR3 protein: CASNLSVGYEQYF
CDR3 DNA: TGTGCCAGTAACTTATCCGTCGGCTACGAGCAGTACTTC

D gene: NA
CDR3 length: 14
clone size: few
V gene: TRBV29-1
J gene: TRBJ2-1
CDR3 protein: CSVAGRSGEIEQFF
CDR3 DNA: TGCAGCGTCGCCGGGCGTTCCGGCGAAATTGAGCAGTTCTTC

D gene: NA
CDR3 length: 12
clone size: NA
V gene: TRBV12-3/TRBV12-4
J gene: TRBJ1-1
CDR3 protein: CVSSPAGTEAFF
CDR3 DNA: TGTGTCAGCAGTCCAGCGGGGACTGAAGCTTTCTTT

D gene: NA
CDR3 length: 13
clone size: many
V gene: TRBV6-1
J gene: TRBJ1-1
CDR3 protein: CASSAGLRSEAFF
CDR3 DNA: TGTGCCAGCAGCGCCGGCCTGAGGTCTGAAGCTTTCTTT

D gene: NA
CDR3 length: 15
clone size: NA
V gene: TRBV5-6
J gene: TRBJ2-1
CDR3 protein: CASSFRGGGFNEQFF
CDR3 DNA: TGTGCCAGCAGCTTCAGGGGAGGGGGGTTCAATGAGCAGTTCTTC

D gene: NA
CDR3 length: 14
clone size: many
V gene: TRBV20-1
J gene: TRBJ1-2
CDR3 protein: CSARDWKGNYGYTF
CDR3 DNA: TGCAGTGCTAGAGATTGGAAGGGGAACTATGGCTACACCTTC

D gene: TRBD2
CDR3 length: 15
clone size: many
V gene: TRBV20-1
J gene: TRBJ2-7
CDR3 protein: CSAGRTSGSSYEQYF
CDR3 DNA: TGCAGTGCGGGGAGGACTAGCGGGAGCTCCTACGAGCAGTACTTC

D gene: TRBD1
CDR3 length: 17
clone size: NA
V gene: TRBV12-3/TRBV12-4
J gene: TRBJ2-2
CDR3 protein: CASSLWTGVANTGELLF
CDR3 DNA: TGTGCCAGCAGCCTATGGACAGGCGTTGCGAACACCGGGGAGCTGCTTTTT

D gene: TRBD2
CDR3 length: 17
clone size: NA
V gene: TRBV11-2
J gene: TRBJ2-3
CDR3 protein: CSSSLGAPAGGSDTQYF
CDR3 DNA: TGTTCCAGCAGCTTAGGTGCTCCAGCGGGGGGATCGGATACGCAGTATTTT

D gene: NA
CDR3 length: 12
clone size: NA
V gene: TRBV20-1
J gene: TRBJ2-3
CDR3 protein: CSARDGLTGLYF
CDR3 DNA: TGCAGTGCTAGAGATGGACTAACGGGCCTGTATTTT

D gene: NA
CDR3 length: 14
clone size: once
V gene: TRBV4-1
J gene: TRBJ2-1
CDR3 protein: CASSVLGSNYEQFF
CDR3 DNA: TGCGCCAGCAGCGTCCTTGGATCCAACTATGAGCAGTTCTTC

D gene: TRBD1
CDR3 length: 15
clone size: NA
V gene: TRBV20-1
J gene: TRBJ2-3
CDR3 protein: CSTGARDRGTDTQYF
CDR3 DNA: TGTAGTACTGGGGCCCGGGACAGGGGGACAGATACGCAGTATTTT

D gene: NA
CDR3 length: 13
clone size: once
V gene: TRBV11-2
J gene: TRBJ1-1
CDR3 protein: CASSLVVNGEAFF
CDR3 DNA: TGTGCCAGCAGCTTAGTAGTTAACGGTGAAGCATTCTTT

D gene: TRBD2
CDR3 length: 15
clone size: NA
V gene: TRBV11-2
J gene: TRBJ2-1
CDR3 protein: CASRATSGEGKEQFF
CDR3 DNA: TGTGCCAGCAGAGCGACTAGCGGTGAGGGCAAAGAGCAGTTCTTC

D gene: NA
CDR3 length: 12
clone size: NA
V gene: TRBV11-3
J gene: TRBJ2-1
CDR3 protein: CAGSLLPDEQFF
CDR3 DNA: TGTGCCGGCAGTTTACTCCCCGATGAGCAGTTCTTC

D gene: TRBD2
CDR3 length: 15
clone size: NA
V gene: TRBV19
J gene: TRBJ2-1
CDR3 protein: CASSFWTSGGHEQFF
CDR3 DNA: TGTGCCAGTAGTTTCTGGACTAGCGGGGGTCATGAGCAGTTCTTC

D gene: TRBD1
CDR3 length: 15
clone size: NA
V gene: TRBV5-5
J gene: TRBJ2-1
CDR3 protein: CANRGGRGVLDEQFF
CDR3 DNA: TGTGCCAACAGAGGGGGCAGGGGCGTTCTCGATGAGCAGTTCTTC

D gene: NA
CDR3 length: 12
clone size: NA
V gene: TRBV4-1
J gene: TRBJ2-7
CDR3 protein: CASSQDAYEQYF
CDR3 DNA: TGCGCCAGCAGCCAAGATGCCTACGAGCAGTACTTC

D gene: TRBD1
CDR3 length: 14
clone size: medium-sized
V gene: TRBV12-3/TRBV12-4
J gene: TRBJ1-6
CDR3 protein: CASSPGTGASPLHF
CDR3 DNA: TGTGCCAGCAGTCCCGGGACAGGGGCTTCACCCCTCCACTTT

D gene: TRBD1
CDR3 length: 14
clone size: many
V gene: TRBV10-3
J gene: TRBJ2-7
CDR3 protein: CAIGSLGTDYEQYF
CDR3 DNA: TGTGCCATCGGAAGCCTCGGGACAGACTACGAGCAGTACTTC

D gene: NA
CDR3 length: 14
clone size: NA
V gene: TRBV20-1
J gene: TRBJ2-3
CDR3 protein: CTARRTRSTDTHYF
CDR3 DNA: TGCACTGCTAGAAGGACAAGAAGCACAGATACGCATTATTTT

D gene: TRBD2
CDR3 length: 16
clone size: NA
V gene: TRBV29-1
J gene: TRBJ2-3
CDR3 protein: CSVDVTSVASTYTQFF
CDR3 DNA: TGCAGCGTTGACGTGACTAGCGTAGCTAGCACATATACGCAGTTTTTT

D gene: NA
CDR3 length: 16
clone size: NA
V gene: TRBV6-1
J gene: TRBJ2-7
CDR3 protein: CASSEWTGSRLSEQYF
CDR3 DNA: TGTGCCAGCAGTGAATGGACCGGGTCACGGTTAAGCGAGCAGTACTTC